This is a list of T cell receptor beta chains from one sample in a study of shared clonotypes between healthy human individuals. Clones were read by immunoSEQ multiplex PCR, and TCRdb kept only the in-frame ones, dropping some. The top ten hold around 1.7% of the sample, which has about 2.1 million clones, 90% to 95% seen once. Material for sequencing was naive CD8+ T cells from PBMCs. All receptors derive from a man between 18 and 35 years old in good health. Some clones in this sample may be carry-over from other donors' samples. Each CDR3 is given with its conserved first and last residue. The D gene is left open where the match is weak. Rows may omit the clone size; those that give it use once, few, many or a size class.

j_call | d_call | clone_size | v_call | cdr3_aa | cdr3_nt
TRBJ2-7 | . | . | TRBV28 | CASKSLLGNYEQYF | TGTGCCAGCAAAAGTCTGTTAGGGAACTACGAGCAGTACTTC
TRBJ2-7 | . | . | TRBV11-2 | CASSLGPSYEQYF | TGTGCCAGCAGCTTGGGACCATCCTACGAGCAGTACTTC
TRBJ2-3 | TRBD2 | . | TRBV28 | CASSSHRGGLAGADTQYF | TGTGCCAGCAGTTCCCACAGGGGGGGACTAGCGGGAGCAGATACGCAGTATTTT
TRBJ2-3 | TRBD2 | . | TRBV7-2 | CASSLVSGTEGTDTQYF | TGTGCCAGCAGCTTAGTGAGCGGGACCGAGGGCACAGATACGCAGTATTTT
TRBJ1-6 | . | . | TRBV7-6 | CASSLDPNSPLHF | TGTGCCAGCAGCTTAGACCCCAATTCACCCCTCCACTTT
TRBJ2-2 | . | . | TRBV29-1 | CSVIEAGAGANTGELFF | TGCAGCGTTATTGAAGCTGGCGCCGGTGCTAACACCGGGGAGCTGTTTTTT
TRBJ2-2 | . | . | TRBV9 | CASSVALALGTGELFF | TGTGCCAGCAGCGTAGCCCTAGCCCTGGGCACCGGGGAGCTGTTTTTT
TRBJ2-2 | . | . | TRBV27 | CASRTLREELFF | TGTGCCAGCAGGACACTTAGGGAGGAGCTGTTTTTT
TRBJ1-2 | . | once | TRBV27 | CASKYRTAYGYTF | TGTGCCAGCAAATACCGGACAGCCTATGGCTACACCTTC
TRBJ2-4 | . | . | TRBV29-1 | CSVDLLNIQYF | TGCAGCGTTGACTTGTTGAACATTCAGTACTTC
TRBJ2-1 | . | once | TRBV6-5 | CASSPPAGDEQFF | TGTGCCAGCAGTCCCCCGGCCGGGGATGAGCAGTTCTTC
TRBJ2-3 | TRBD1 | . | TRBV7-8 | CASSLGTGSADTQYF | TGTGCCAGCAGCTTGGGGACAGGGAGCGCAGATACGCAGTATTTT
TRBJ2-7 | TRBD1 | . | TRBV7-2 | CASSEGQIPYEQYF | TGTGCCAGCAGCGAGGGACAGATCCCCTACGAGCAGTACTTC
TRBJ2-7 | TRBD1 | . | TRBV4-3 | CASSQSSGGYEQYF | TGCGCCAGCAGCCAAAGCTCAGGGGGCTACGAGCAGTACTTC
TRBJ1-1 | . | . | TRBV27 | CASTPPGGDAEAFF | TGTGCCAGCACCCCCCCGGGGGGGGACGCTGAAGCTTTCTTT
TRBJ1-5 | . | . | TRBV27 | CASSLFGVNQPQHF | TGTGCCAGCAGTTTATTTGGGGTGAATCAGCCCCAGCATTTT
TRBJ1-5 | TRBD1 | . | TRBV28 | CASSRVEGAGQPQHF | TGTGCCAGCAGTCGCGTAGAGGGGGCAGGTCAGCCCCAGCATTTT
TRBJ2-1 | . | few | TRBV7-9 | CASSTRPSSYNEQFF | TGTGCCAGCAGCACCCGGCCGAGCTCCTACAATGAGCAGTTCTTC
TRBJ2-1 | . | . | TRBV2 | CASSEASGATNEQFF | TGTGCCAGCAGTGAAGCCTCGGGGGCTACCAATGAGCAGTTCTTC
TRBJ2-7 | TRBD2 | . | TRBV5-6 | CASSLGASGKNYEQYF | TGTGCCAGCAGCCTGGGGGCTAGCGGGAAAAACTACGAGCAGTACTTC
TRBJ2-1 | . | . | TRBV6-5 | CASSLGPYNEQFF | TGTGCCAGCAGTCTTGGGCCTTACAATGAGCAGTTCTTC
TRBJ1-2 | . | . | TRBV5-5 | CASSLWRADGYTF | TGTGCCAGCAGCTTGTGGAGGGCTGATGGCTACACCTTC
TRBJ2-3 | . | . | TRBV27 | CASSHRRTLSTDTQYF | TGTGCCAGCAGCCACCGTAGGACCTTAAGCACAGATACGCAGTATTTT
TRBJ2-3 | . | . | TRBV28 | CASSEAEADTQYF | TGTGCCAGCAGCGAGGCAGAGGCAGATACGCAGTATTTT
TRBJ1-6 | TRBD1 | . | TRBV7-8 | CASSSLGTGNNSPLHF | TGTGCCAGCAGCTCTCTCGGGACAGGCAATAATTCACCCCTCCACTTT
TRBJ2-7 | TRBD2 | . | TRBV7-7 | CASSLGTSDSYEQYF | TGTGCCAGCAGCTTAGGTACTAGCGACTCCTACGAGCAGTACTTC
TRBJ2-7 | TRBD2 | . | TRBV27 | CASSFLTNSGAYEQYF | TGTGCCAGCAGTTTCCTAACTAATAGCGGGGCGTACGAGCAGTACTTC
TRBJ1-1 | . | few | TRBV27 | CASSYFGGEAFF | TGTGCCAGCAGCTATTTTGGAGGTGAAGCTTTCTTT
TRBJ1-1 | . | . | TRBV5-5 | CASSLLAFTGGNTEAFF | TGTGCCAGCAGCTTATTAGCTTTTACGGGGGGGAACACTGAAGCTTTCTTT
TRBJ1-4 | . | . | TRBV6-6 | CASSFQGNEKLFF | TGTGCCAGCAGTTTCCAGGGAAATGAAAAACTGTTTTTT
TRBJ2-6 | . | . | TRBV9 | CASSDRDLDFSGANVLTF | TGTGCCAGCAGCGACCGGGACTTAGACTTCTCTGGGGCCAACGTCCTGACTTTC
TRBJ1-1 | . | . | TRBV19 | CASSIGGTVEAFF | TGTGCCAGTAGTATTGGGGGGACGGTCGAAGCTTTCTTT
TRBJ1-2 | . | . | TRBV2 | CASSEGLKSTDYGYTF | TGTGCCAGCAGTGAAGGCCTGAAATCGACCGACTATGGCTACACCTTC
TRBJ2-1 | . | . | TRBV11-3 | CASSFGPAHEQFF | TGTGCCAGCAGCTTCGGTCCGGCCCATGAGCAGTTCTTC
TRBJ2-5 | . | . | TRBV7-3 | CASSLTAGRGETQYF | TGTGCCAGCAGCTTAACTGCGGGGCGCGGGGAGACCCAGTACTTC
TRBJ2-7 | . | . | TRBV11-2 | CASSLDFNSYEQYF | TGTGCCAGCAGCTTAGATTTTAACTCCTACGAGCAGTACTTC
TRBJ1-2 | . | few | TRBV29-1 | CSASVSAGGYTF | TGCAGCGCAAGCGTCTCAGCGGGAGGCTACACCTTC
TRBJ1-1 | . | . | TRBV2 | CASSGGSFVGLMNTEAFF | TGTGCCAGCAGTGGTGGCAGTTTTGTGGGCCTCATGAACACTGAAGCTTTCTTT
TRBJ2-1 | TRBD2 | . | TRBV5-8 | CASSFETSPYNEQFF | TGTGCCAGCAGCTTCGAGACTAGCCCCTACAATGAGCAGTTCTTC
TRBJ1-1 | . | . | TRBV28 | CASRLRRQVGTEAFF | TGTGCCAGCAGGTTACGTCGGCAAGTAGGCACTGAAGCTTTCTTT
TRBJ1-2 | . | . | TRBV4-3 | CASSQEKVVRPPNYGYTF | TGCGCCAGCAGCCAAGAGAAGGTTGTAAGGCCTCCTAACTATGGCTACACCTTC
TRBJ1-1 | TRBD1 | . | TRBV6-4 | CASRKSQGDTEAFF | TGTGCCAGCAGGAAATCGCAGGGGGACACTGAAGCTTTCTTT
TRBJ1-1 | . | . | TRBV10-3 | CANIRPDLGDTEAFF | TGTGCCAACATCAGGCCCGATTTGGGTGACACTGAAGCTTTCTTT
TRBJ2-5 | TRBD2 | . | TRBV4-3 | CASSQVSGRLGETQYF | TGCGCCAGCAGCCAAGTTAGCGGGAGGCTGGGAGAGACCCAGTACTTC
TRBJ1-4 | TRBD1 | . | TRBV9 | CASSLGQGLGEKLFF | TGTGCCAGCAGCCTAGGACAGGGATTGGGTGAAAAACTGTTTTTT
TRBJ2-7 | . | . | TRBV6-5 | CASSYSIPPLEQYF | TGTGCCAGCAGTTACTCGATTCCGCCTCTGGAGCAGTACTTC
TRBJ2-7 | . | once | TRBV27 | CASSLGGGYEQYF | TGTGCCAGCAGTTTGGGGGGAGGCTACGAGCAGTACTTC
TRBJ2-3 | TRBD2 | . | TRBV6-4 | CASSASGSGSDTQYF | TGTGCCAGCAGTGCGAGCGGGAGTGGCTCAGATACGCAGTATTTT
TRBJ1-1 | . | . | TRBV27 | CASKERGTEAFF | TGTGCCAGCAAGGAAAGGGGAACTGAAGCTTTCTTT
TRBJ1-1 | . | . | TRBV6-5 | CASMGRGNTEAFF | TGTGCCAGCATGGGGAGGGGGAACACTGAAGCTTTCTTT
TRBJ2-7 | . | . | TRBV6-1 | CASSEVNPYEQYF | TGTGCCAGCAGTGAAGTAAATCCCTACGAGCAGTACTTC
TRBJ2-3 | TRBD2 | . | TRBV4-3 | CASSQDLLLAGTTDTQYF | TGCGCCAGCAGCCAAGATCTACTTCTAGCGGGGACCACAGATACGCAGTATTTT
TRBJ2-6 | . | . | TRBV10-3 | CAISEKGTVYINVSGANVLTF | TGTGCCATCAGTGAAAAGGGGACCGTCTATATAAACGTCTCTGGGGCCAACGTCCTGACTTTC
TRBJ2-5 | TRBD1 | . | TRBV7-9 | CASSLTTGETQYF | TGTGCCAGCAGCTTAACGACAGGGGAGACCCAGTACTTC